The 14 T cell receptor beta chains below were found in one sample sequenced in a study of siplizumab effects on memory and regulatory T cells. Produced via immunoSEQ multiplex PCR; TCRdb's table is partial and in-frame only. Of some 100,000 clones listed, approximately 90% are singletons. Specimen: Tregs sorted from blood. The receptors were gathered from a human donor in good health.

The chain has TRBV11-3 and TRBJ2-2; D remains unclear. This CDR3 spans 13 amino acids. V was trimmed by 4 bases and J by 7 bases, leaving 10 bases between them. Germline V gene data show CDR1 as SGHNT and CDR2 as YENEEA. The CDR3 DNA reads as TGTGCCAGCAGCTACAGTTTAGTCGGGGAGCTGTTTTTT. Protein product: CASSYSLVGELFF.

The V gene is TRBV5-6, the J gene TRBJ1-5; D ambiguous. V was clipped by 3 bases and J by 4 bases, with 14 bases between them. Germline values: CDR1 SGHDT, CDR2 YYEEEE. The CDR3 is made up of 15 amino acids. CDR3 in amino acids: CASSSTFLGNQPQHF. DNA for the CDR3: TGTGCCAGCAGCTCGACATTCCTTGGGAATCAGCCCCAGCATTTT.

The V call is TRBV11-3, the J call TRBJ2-2; no clear D. From germline, CDR1 is SGHNT and CDR2 YENEEA. CDR3 length: 12 amino acids. Trimming stripped 5 bases from V and 0 bases from J, with 1 base between. CDR3 protein: CASSPNTGELFF. In DNA form, the CDR3 reads TGTGCCAGCAGCCCGAACACCGGGGAGCTGTTTTTT.

The rearrangement uses TRBV18 and TRBJ2-3; D is undetermined. Trimming took off 6 bases at V and 4 bases at J, with 17 bases between the two ends. Germline V CDR1 and CDR2: KGHSH, LQKENI. The CDR3 is 15 residues long. The DNA for the CDR3 is TGTGCCAGCTCTCCGAGTAGCCTGGGTGCAGATACGCAGTATTTT. Translated: CASSPSSLGADTQYF.

The rearrangement joins TRBV10-1 to TRBJ2-3; TRBD2 matches 13 bases. CDR1 is WNHNN and CDR2 is SYGVQD in the germline V gene (reference sequence). After removal of 4 bases from V and 6 bases from J, the junction contained 4 bases not matched to a gene. The CDR3 loop spans 15 amino acids. CDR3 nucleotide sequence: TGCGCCAGCAGTGGGACTAGCGGGAGTGGGGATACGCAGTATTTT. Translated, it gives CASSGTSGSGDTQYF.

The rearrangement links TRBV5-4 to TRBJ1-2; 7 positions agree with TRBD1. The J segment lost 1 base and the V segment lost 4 bases, leaving 10 bases of the junction unmatched. This CDR3 region has 16 residues. Per germline, CDR1 SGHNT and CDR2 YYREEE (reference sequence). The CDR3 coding sequence is TGTGCCAGCAGCCTAGGAGACAGGGACGTTAACTATGGCTACACCTTC. It yields the protein CASSLGDRDVNYGYTF.

Only one count was recorded for this clone. The V gene is TRBV10-3, the J gene TRBJ2-1; 9 bases align to TRBD2. CDR3 length equals 15 residues. V shed 3 bases, J shed 6 bases, and the junction held 6 bases outside the gene matches. Germline CDR1 ENHRY, CDR2 SYGVKD. Here the CDR3 reads CAISDPILAGNEQFF. CDR3 sequence (DNA): TGTGCCATCAGTGACCCCATACTAGCGGGCAATGAGCAGTTCTTC.

The V and J genes are TRBV28 and TRBJ2-5, with D possibly being TRBD2 (6 bases). CDR3 length: 14 amino acids. Germline V CDR1 and CDR2: MDHEN, SYDVKM. With 5 bases removed from V and 3 bases from J, the gap between germline ends came to 13 bases. The CDR3 loop is CASSPWGGEETQYF. The DNA for the CDR3 is TGTGCCAGCAGTCCCTGGGGCGGGGAAGAGACCCAGTACTTC.

This rearrangement joins TRBV5-1 to TRBJ2-1, with a weak D call TRBD2 (6 bases). CDR3 length equals 15 residues. Trimming shortened V by 0 bases and J by 4 bases, and 11 bases separated the two germline ends. Germline CDR1 is SGHRS and CDR2 is YFSETQ. The CDR3 loop is CASSLVLGTYNEQFF. The CDR3 DNA is TGCGCCAGCAGCTTGGTCTTAGGGACTTACAATGAGCAGTTCTTC.

The chain combines TRBV7-2 with TRBJ2-3; tentatively, D is TRBD1 or TRBD2 (5 bases each). Germline-derived CDR1 and CDR2 are SGHTA and FQGNSA. This CDR3 contains 15 residues. V lost 1 base and J lost 5, with 13 bases in between. CDR3 sequence reads: CASSLGRYRIDTQYF. CDR3 coding DNA: TGTGCCAGCAGCTTAGGGAGGTACAGGATAGATACGCAGTATTTT. Looking up the rest from reference TRBV7-2 and TRBJ2-3 gives the full variable domain: GAGVSQSPSNKVTEKGKDVELRCDPISGHTALYWYRQSLGQGLEFLIYFQGNSAPDKSGLPSDRFSAERTGGSVSTLTIQRTQQEDSAVYLCASSLGRYRIDTQYFGPGTRLTVL.

The chain combines TRBV6-1 with TRBJ1-1; TRBD1 aligns across 7 bases. The CDR3 totals 13 residues. Trimming took 6 bases from V and 7 from J; bases not matched to a gene: 8. CDR1 MNHNS and CDR2 SASEGT come from the germline V gene. The CDR3 nucleotides read TGTGCCAGCAGATTGAGGGGGCGGGTTGAAGCTTTCTTT. It specifies CASRLRGRVEAFF.

The chain couples TRBV13 to TRBJ2-7; 10 bases match TRBD1. The germline V gene encodes CDR1 PRHDT and CDR2 FYEKMQ (reference sequence). Losses at the gene ends were 5 bases for V and 2 bases for J; bases not matched to a gene: 12. This CDR3 is 17 amino acids long. CDR3 protein: CASSTTIGTGDPYEQYF. The CDR3 bases are TGTGCCAGCAGCACTACGATTGGGACAGGGGACCCCTACGAGCAGTACTTC.

This clone was recorded a few times. The chain links TRBV6-4 to TRBJ2-1; tentatively, D is TRBD2 (6 bases). The germline CDR1 and CDR2 sequences are MRHNA and SNTAGT. V lost 0 bases and J lost 4, with 13 bases in between. The CDR3 length is 16 residues. Here the CDR3 DNA reads TGTGCCAGCAGTGACTCTGACGGGAGACCTTACAATGAGCAGTTCTTC. Protein product: CASSDSDGRPYNEQFF.

The chain recombines TRBV6-5 with TRBJ1-4; D remains unclear. The CDR3 contains 15 residues. Between the trimmed V and J ends, which lost 0 bases and 3 bases, there was a span of 8 bases. Germline CDR1 MNHEY, CDR2 SVGAGI. CDR3: CASSYSPRANEKLFF. The CDR3 DNA reads TGTGCCAGCAGTTACTCGCCAAGGGCTAATGAAAAACTGTTTTTT.